This TCR beta chain was identified during a study of CD8 T cells in ankylosing spondylitis. Study conclusions and caveats: Roughly eight highly homologous variants made up a TCR beta motif that seemed to typify ankylosing spondylitis blood. A subset of motif variants has previously been described in the synovial fluid and blood of reactive arthritis. The study looked at matched synovial fluid samples from ankylosing spondylitis patients. Disease-linked clones were reported to be significantly enriched there.

CDR3 length: 14 residues. The V and J ends lost 6 bases and 5 bases, in that order; junction bases with no gene match: 11. Germline V gene lookup returns CDR1 DFQATT and CDR2 SNEGSKA (reference sequence). Construction of TCR beta libraries was performed using quantitative 5'-RACE with molecular barcodes. TCRdb reprocessed the 5' RACE reads with MiXCR, giving one entry per CDR3 protein. The table lists 200,000 or so distinct CDR3 sequences, roughly 25% of them singletons, with around 6.3% in the top ten. As for this clonotype: Its cognate antigen is unknown.

The sequence derives from a male donor with ankylosing spondylitis or in good health (not recorded which). The genes are TRBV20-1 and TRBJ2-5; TRBD1 aligns across 8 bases. The source material was blood, either unsorted or a sorted T cell fraction (not recorded which). CDR3 protein: CSAMTGAKLETQYF. In nucleotides, the CDR3 is TGCAGTGCCATGACAGGGGCTAAATTGGAGACCCAGTACTTC.